The rows below give T cell receptor beta chains drawn from one sample of a study of T cell repertoires in cytomegalovirus infection. TCRdb fed the reads into MiXCR, producing one record per CDR3 protein. The table lists 300,000 or so distinct CDR3 sequences, more than 20% of them singletons, with around 14% in the top ten. The sequencing sample was made of PBMCs. These receptors were taken from a human donor in good health (CMV status not recorded). Some clones in this sample may be carry-over from other donors' samples. Each CDR3 is given with its conserved first and last residue. Each record gives: D gene, V gene, clone size, J gene, CDR3 protein, CDR3 DNA. A D gene is named only where the DNA matches it firmly. The size field is filled for only some rows; it gives once, few, many or a size class.

D gene: .; V gene: TRBV19; clone size: few; J gene: TRBJ1-4; CDR3 protein: CASSTRGRNEKLFF; CDR3 DNA: TGTGCCAGTAGTACCCGAGGACGGAATGAAAAACTGTTTTTT
D gene: .; V gene: TRBV28; clone size: .; J gene: TRBJ2-7; CDR3 protein: CASSASGPAGDEQYF; CDR3 DNA: TGTGCCAGCAGTGCCTCCGGGCCTGCCGGGGACGAGCAGTACTTC
D gene: TRBD2; V gene: TRBV12-3/TRBV12-4; clone size: .; J gene: TRBJ2-7; CDR3 protein: CASDHGTSGTEQYF; CDR3 DNA: TGTGCCAGCGATCACGGGACTAGCGGGACCGAGCAGTACTTC
D gene: TRBD1; V gene: TRBV4-3; clone size: .; J gene: TRBJ2-3; CDR3 protein: CASSQEPTGGRADTQYF; CDR3 DNA: TGCGCCAGCAGCCAGGAACCGACAGGGGGCCGTGCAGATACGCAGTATTTT
D gene: .; V gene: TRBV7-2; clone size: many; J gene: TRBJ2-1; CDR3 protein: CASTPASYNEQFF; CDR3 DNA: TGTGCCAGCACCCCGGCCTCCTACAATGAGCAGTTCTTC
D gene: TRBD1; V gene: TRBV5-1; clone size: .; J gene: TRBJ1-1; CDR3 protein: CASSRTGATEAFF; CDR3 DNA: TGCGCCAGCAGCCGGACAGGGGCCACTGAAGCTTTCTTT
D gene: .; V gene: TRBV28; clone size: .; J gene: TRBJ1-2; CDR3 protein: CASSGYGYTF; CDR3 DNA: TGTGCCAGCAGTGGTTATGGCTACACCTTC
D gene: .; V gene: TRBV12-3/TRBV12-4; clone size: many; J gene: TRBJ2-2; CDR3 protein: CASSPGTLMGELFF; CDR3 DNA: TGTGCCAGCAGTCCGGGGACCTTAATGGGGGAGCTGTTTTTT
D gene: .; V gene: TRBV20-1; clone size: few; J gene: TRBJ2-1; CDR3 protein: CSARVERTSYNEQFF; CDR3 DNA: TGCAGTGCTAGAGTAGAGCGGACCTCCTACAATGAGCAGTTCTTC
D gene: .; V gene: TRBV7-9; clone size: .; J gene: TRBJ1-6; CDR3 protein: CASSSGRIPRSPLHF; CDR3 DNA: TGTGCCAGCAGCTCGGGACGGATACCACGGTCACCCCTCCACTTT
D gene: .; V gene: TRBV27; clone size: .; J gene: TRBJ2-1; CDR3 protein: CASSPRTSSYNEQFF; CDR3 DNA: TGTGCCAGCAGTCCCCGGACCAGCTCCTACAATGAGCAGTTCTTC
D gene: TRBD1; V gene: TRBV2; clone size: once; J gene: TRBJ1-1; CDR3 protein: CASTWAGGEVTEAFF; CDR3 DNA: TGTGCCAGCACGTGGGCAGGGGGCGAGGTCACTGAAGCTTTCTTT
D gene: .; V gene: TRBV6-2/TRBV6-3; clone size: .; J gene: TRBJ2-7; CDR3 protein: CASSYPPRGFYEQYF; CDR3 DNA: TGTGCCAGCAGTTACCCACCGAGGGGATTCTACGAGCAGTACTTC
D gene: .; V gene: TRBV28; clone size: few; J gene: TRBJ2-3; CDR3 protein: CASSPHRVTDTQYF; CDR3 DNA: TGTGCCAGCAGTCCGCATAGGGTCACAGATACGCAGTATTTT
D gene: .; V gene: TRBV28; clone size: few; J gene: TRBJ2-5; CDR3 protein: CASSQPTEVETQYF; CDR3 DNA: TGTGCCAGCAGTCAACCCACGGAGGTGGAGACCCAGTACTTC